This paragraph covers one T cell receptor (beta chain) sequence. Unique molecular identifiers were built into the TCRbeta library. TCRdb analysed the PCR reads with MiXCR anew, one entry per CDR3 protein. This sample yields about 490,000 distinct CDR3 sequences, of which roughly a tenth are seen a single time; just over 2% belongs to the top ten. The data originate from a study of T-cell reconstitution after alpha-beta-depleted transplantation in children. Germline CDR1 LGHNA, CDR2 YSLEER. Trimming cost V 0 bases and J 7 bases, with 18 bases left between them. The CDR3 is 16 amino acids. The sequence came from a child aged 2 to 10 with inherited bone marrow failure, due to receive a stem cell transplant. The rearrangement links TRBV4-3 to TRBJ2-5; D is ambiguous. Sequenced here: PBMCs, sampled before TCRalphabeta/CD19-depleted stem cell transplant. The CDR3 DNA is TGCGCCAGCAGCCAAGATATCCTGGCGCACTCGGGGACCCAGTACTTC. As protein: CASSQDILAHSGTQYF.